This TCR beta chain was found in a study of cytomegalovirus exposure and HLA in healthy donors. Whole-study findings and limits: There was a cluster of highly shared sequence variants that was likely a sequencing artifact.

Researchers ran the PCR with 60 Vbeta and 13 Jbeta primers. Profiling relied on immunoSEQ multiplex PCR, and the TCRdb table lists in-frame clones only, not all of them. The sample contains about 110,000 clones, more than 9.5% of which appear only once. Turning to this clone: Its antigen is not identified.

Germline V gene data show CDR1 as SGHNT and CDR2 as YYREEE (reference sequence). The CDR3 has 13 amino acids. V was trimmed by 3 bases and J by 5 bases, leaving 11 bases between them. The gene calls are TRBV5-4 and TRBJ1-2; D is unclear. The sample consisted of PBMCs. The sequence was obtained from a man aged 35-49 years in good health and CMV-seropositive. As DNA, the CDR3 is TGTGCCAGCAGCTCGCTACCCGCTTATGGCTACACCTTC. This sequence encodes CASSSLPAYGYTF.